This entry concerns a single T cell receptor (beta chain). Its specificity is unknown. These data originate in a study of a mutant IDH1 vaccine in newly diagnosed glioma. As for the study in general: Therapy received beforehand was radiotherapy, temozolomide, or both, with most patients given both.

Time point specified: week 47, end of study. A 20-mer mutant IDH1 peptide at 300 ug was injected subcutaneously with topical imiquimod. Donors' newly diagnosed IDH1-mutant WHO grade 3 or 4 astrocytomas lacked nuclear ATRX. Generated by immunoSEQ multiplex PCR, the TCRdb table keeps only in-frame clones and is missing some. The repertoire has 20,000 to 30,000 clones, around 76% of them found once; the top ten carry over 3%. The V gene's germline CDR1 is SGDLS and CDR2 YYNGEE. The length of the CDR3 is 17 residues. V was pared by 3 bases and J by 2 bases, with 12 bases of the junction left unmatched. This chain connects TRBV9 to TRBJ2-3, with 7 bases identical to TRBD1. The sample here was PBMCs, taken from a glioma patient whose treatment included an IDH1 peptide vaccine. The TCR comes from a man between 35 and 55 years old with glioma. Some clones in this sample may be carry-over from other donors' samples. CDR3 protein: CASSEPLTGVLTDTQYF. Here the CDR3 DNA reads TGTGCCAGCAGCGAGCCCCTCACAGGGGTCCTCACAGATACGCAGTATTTT.